Sequencing of this T cell receptor beta chain was carried out in a study of T cells of healthy individuals. The CDR3 loop spans 14 amino acids. CDR1 and CDR2 (germline): ENHRY, SYGVKD. This clonotype has a count of ten or more. An end of the junction differs from the germline gene, which may be a read error. MiXCR was run by TCRdb on the 5' RACE reads, yielding one entry per CDR3 protein. The sample holds 90,000 to 100,000 distinct CDR3 sequences, approximately 18% seen once. J is TRBJ2-1 and V is TRBV10-3; D may be TRBD2 (6 bases). This receptor was taken from a human donor in good health. The CDR3 nucleotides are TGTGCCATCAGTAACCGGGACTCCAACAATGAGCAGTTCTTC. This translates into CAISNRDSNNEQFF.